This T cell receptor beta chain derives from a study of blood T cell repertoires in COVID-19. Method: immunoSEQ multiplex PCR; TCRdb's copy keeps in-frame clones and lacks some. The data hold 35,000 to 50,000 clones, with roughly 87% observed a single time. Sequences were obtained from peripheral blood. The sequence derives from a woman aged 60-70 years with acute or convalescent COVID-19.

CDR3 region: CASHNAREGYYGYTF. The CDR3 coding sequence is TGTGCCAGCCATAACGCCAGGGAAGGATACTATGGCTACACCTTC. The chain recombines TRBV6-5 with TRBJ1-2, with a weak D call TRBD1 (5 bases). CDR1 and CDR2 from the germline V gene are MNHEY and SVGAGI. The CDR3 has 15 residues. V dropped 8 bases and J dropped 3 bases, with 19 bases sitting between them.